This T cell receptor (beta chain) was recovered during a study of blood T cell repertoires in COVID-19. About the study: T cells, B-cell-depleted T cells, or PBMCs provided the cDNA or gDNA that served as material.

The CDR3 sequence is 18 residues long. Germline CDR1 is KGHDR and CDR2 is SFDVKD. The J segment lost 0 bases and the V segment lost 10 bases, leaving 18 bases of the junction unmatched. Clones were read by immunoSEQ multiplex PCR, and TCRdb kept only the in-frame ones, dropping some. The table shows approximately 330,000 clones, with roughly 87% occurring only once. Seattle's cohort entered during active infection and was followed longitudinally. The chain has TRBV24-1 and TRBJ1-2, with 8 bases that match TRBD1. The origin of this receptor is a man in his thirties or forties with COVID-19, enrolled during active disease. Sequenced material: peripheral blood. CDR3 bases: TGTGCCACTTCGTCGGCTTGGACAGGGCCTCATTCTAACTATGGCTACACCTTC. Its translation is CATSSAWTGPHSNYGYTF.